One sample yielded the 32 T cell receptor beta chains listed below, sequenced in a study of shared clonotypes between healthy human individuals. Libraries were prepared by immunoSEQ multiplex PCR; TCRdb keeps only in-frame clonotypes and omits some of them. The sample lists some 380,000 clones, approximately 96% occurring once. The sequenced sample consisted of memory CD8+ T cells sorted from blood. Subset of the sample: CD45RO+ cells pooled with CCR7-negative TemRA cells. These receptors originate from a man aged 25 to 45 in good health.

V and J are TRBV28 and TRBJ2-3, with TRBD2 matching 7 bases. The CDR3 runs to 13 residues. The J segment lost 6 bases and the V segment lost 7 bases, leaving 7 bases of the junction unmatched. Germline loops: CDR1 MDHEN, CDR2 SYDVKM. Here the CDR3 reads CASIPRETDTQYF. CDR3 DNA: TGTGCCAGCATCCCGCGGGAGACCGATACGCAGTATTTT.

CDR3 DNA: TGTGCCAGCAGAGGTGGGTGGAGCACTGAAGCTTTCTTT. Translated, it gives CASRGGWSTEAFF. The chain couples TRBV27 to TRBJ1-1; D uncertain. V was clipped by 6 bases and J by 4 bases, with 12 bases between them. CDR1 and CDR2 from the germline V gene are MNHEY and SMNVEV (reference sequence). CDR3 length: 13 residues.

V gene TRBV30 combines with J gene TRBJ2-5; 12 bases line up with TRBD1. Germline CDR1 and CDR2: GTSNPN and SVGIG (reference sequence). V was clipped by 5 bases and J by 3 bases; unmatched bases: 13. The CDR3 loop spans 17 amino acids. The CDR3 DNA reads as TGTGCCTGGTCAATCACCGGGACAGGGGGCAGAAAAGAGACCCAGTACTTC. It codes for CAWSITGTGGRKETQYF.

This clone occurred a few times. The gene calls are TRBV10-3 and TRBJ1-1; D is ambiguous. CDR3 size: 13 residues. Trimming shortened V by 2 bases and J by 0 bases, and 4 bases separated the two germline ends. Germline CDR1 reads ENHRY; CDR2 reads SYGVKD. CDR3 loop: CAISEGVNTEAFF. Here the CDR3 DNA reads TGTGCCATCAGTGAGGGGGTGAACACTGAAGCTTTCTTT.

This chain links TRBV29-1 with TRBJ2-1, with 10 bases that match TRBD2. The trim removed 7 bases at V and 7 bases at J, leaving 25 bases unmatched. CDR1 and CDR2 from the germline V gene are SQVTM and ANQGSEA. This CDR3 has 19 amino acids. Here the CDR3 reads CSGASLYYEREGQTNEQFF. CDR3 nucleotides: TGCAGCGGCGCTAGCCTATACTACGAGCGGGAGGGCCAAACGAATGAGCAGTTCTTC.

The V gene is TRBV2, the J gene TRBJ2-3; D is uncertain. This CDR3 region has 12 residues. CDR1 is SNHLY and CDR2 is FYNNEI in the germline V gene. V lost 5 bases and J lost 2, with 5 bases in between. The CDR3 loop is CASSLDTDTQYF. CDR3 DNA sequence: TGTGCCAGCAGTTTAGACACAGATACGCAGTATTTT.

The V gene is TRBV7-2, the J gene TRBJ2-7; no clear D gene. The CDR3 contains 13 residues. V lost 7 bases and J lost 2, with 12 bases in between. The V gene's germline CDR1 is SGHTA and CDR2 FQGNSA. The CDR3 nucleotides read TGTGCCAGCACGCCATACGGGCCCTACGAGCAGTACTTC. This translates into CASTPYGPYEQYF.

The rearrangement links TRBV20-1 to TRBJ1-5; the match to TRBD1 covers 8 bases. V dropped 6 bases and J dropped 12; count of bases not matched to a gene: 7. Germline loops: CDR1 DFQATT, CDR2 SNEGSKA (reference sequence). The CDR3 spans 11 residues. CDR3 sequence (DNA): TGCAGTGCCTCGGAGGGACAGGACCAGCATTTT. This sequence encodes CSASEGQDQHF.

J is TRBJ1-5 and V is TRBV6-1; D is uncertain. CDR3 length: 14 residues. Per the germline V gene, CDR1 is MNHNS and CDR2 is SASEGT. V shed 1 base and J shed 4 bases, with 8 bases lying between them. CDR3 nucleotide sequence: TGTGCCAGCAGTGAAGGGGTTAGGAATCAGCCCCAGCATTTT. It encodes CASSEGVRNQPQHF.

CDR3: CSVDRDEQFF. As DNA, the CDR3 is TGCAGCGTTGATCGGGATGAGCAGTTCTTC. V and J are TRBV29-1 and TRBJ2-1; unclear D gene. Germline loops: CDR1 SQVTM, CDR2 ANQGSEA. This CDR3 comprises 10 residues. Between the trimmed V and J ends, which lost 3 bases and 8 bases, there was a span of 5 bases.

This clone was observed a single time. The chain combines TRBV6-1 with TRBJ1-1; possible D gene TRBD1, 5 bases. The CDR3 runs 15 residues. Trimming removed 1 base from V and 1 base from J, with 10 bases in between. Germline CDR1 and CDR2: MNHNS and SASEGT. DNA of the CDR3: TGTGCCAGCAGTGAAGTGGGGGGAACGAACACTGAAGCTTTCTTT. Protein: CASSEVGGTNTEAFF.

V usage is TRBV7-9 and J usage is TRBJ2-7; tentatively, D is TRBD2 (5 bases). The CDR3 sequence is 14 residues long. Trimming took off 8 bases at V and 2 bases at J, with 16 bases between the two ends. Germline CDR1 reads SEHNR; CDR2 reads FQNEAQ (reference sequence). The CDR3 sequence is CASSFSGFPYEQYF. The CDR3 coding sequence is TGTGCCAGCTCCTTTTCGGGGTTCCCCTACGAGCAGTACTTC.

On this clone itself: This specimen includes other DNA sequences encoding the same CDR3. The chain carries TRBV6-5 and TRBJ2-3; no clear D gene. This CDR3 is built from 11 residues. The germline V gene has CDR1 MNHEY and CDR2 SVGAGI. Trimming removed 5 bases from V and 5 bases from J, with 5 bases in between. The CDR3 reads CASSNRDTQYF. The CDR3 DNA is TGTGCCAGCAGTAACAGAGATACGCAGTATTTT.

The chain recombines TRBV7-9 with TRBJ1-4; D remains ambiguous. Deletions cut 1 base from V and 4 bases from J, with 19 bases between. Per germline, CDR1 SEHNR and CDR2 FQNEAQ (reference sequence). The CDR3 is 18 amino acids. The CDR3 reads CASSLVGPLQAHNEKLFF. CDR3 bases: TGTGCCAGCAGCTTAGTCGGCCCTTTGCAGGCCCATAATGAAAAACTGTTTTTT.

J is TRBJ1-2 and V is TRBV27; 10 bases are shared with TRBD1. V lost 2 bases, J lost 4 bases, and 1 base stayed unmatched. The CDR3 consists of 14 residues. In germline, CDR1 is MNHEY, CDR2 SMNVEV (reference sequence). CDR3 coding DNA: TGTGCCAGCAGTTTACGGACAGGGGGCTATGGCTACACCTTC. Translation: CASSLRTGGYGYTF.

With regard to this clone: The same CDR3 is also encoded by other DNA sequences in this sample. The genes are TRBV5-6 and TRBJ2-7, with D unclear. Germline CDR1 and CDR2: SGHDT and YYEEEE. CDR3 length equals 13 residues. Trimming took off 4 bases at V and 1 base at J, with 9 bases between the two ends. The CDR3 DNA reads TGTGCCAGCAGCCTCGGGTCTTCCTACGAGCAGTACTTC. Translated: CASSLGSSYEQYF.

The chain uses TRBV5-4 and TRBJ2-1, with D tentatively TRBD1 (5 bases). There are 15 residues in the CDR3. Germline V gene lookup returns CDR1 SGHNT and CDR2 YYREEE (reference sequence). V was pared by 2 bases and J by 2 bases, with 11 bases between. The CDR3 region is CASSFPDRPYNEQFF. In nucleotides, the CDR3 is TGTGCCAGCAGCTTTCCCGACAGACCCTACAATGAGCAGTTCTTC. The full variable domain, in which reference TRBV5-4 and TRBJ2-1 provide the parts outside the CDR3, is ETGVTQSPTHLIKTRGQQVTLRCSSQSGHNTVSWYQQALGQGPQFIFQYYREEENGRGNFPPRFSGLQFPNYSSELNVNALELDDSALYLCASSFPDRPYNEQFFGPGTRLTVL.

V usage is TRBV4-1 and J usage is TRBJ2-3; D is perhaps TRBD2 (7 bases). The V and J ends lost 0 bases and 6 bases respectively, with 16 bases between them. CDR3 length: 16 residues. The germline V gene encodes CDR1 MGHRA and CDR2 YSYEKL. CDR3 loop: CASSQDRTRRGDTQYF. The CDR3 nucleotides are TGCGCCAGCAGCCAAGATAGGACTAGGAGGGGGGATACGCAGTATTTT.

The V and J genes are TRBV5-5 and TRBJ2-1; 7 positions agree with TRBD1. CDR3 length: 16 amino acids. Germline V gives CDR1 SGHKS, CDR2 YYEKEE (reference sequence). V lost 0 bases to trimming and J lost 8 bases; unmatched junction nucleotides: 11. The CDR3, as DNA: TGTGCCAGCAGCTTGGCCGTGACAGGGAGTGGGTATGAGCAGTTCTTC. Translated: CASSLAVTGSGYEQFF.

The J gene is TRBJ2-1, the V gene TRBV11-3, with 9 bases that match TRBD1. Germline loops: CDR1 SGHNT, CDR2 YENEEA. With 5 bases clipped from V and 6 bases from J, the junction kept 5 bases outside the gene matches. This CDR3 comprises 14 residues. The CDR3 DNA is TGTGCCAGCAGCCCGGGACAGGGACCCAATGAGCAGTTCTTC. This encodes CASSPGQGPNEQFF.

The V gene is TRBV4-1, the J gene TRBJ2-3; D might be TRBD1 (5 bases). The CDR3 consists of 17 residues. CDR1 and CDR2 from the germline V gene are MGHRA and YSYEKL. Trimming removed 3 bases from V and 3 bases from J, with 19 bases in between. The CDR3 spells CASSHESTLGVTDTQYF. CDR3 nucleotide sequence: TGCGCCAGCAGCCACGAATCGACCCTAGGGGTGACAGATACGCAGTATTTT.

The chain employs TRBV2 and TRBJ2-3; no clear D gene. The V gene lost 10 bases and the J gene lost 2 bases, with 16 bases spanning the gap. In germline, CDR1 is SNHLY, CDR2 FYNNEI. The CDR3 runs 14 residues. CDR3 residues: CAKQNYANTDTQYF. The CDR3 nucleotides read TGTGCCAAACAGAACTATGCCAACACAGATACGCAGTATTTT.

Here the CDR3 reads CSAQGGYGYTF. CDR3 coding DNA: TGCAGTGCCCAAGGGGGCTATGGCTACACCTTC. V and J are TRBV20-1 and TRBJ1-2, with a possible D match to TRBD1 (6 bases). CDR1 and CDR2 from the germline V gene are DFQATT and SNEGSKA (reference sequence). Deletions cut 6 bases from V and 4 bases from J, with 9 bases between. The CDR3 loop spans 11 amino acids.

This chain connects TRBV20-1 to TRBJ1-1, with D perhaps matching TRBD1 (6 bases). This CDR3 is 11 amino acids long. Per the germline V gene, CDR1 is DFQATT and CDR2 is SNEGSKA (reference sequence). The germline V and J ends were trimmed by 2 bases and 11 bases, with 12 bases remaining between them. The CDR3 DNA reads TGCAGTGCTAGACAAACAGGGAGGGCTTTCTTT. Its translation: CSARQTGRAFF.

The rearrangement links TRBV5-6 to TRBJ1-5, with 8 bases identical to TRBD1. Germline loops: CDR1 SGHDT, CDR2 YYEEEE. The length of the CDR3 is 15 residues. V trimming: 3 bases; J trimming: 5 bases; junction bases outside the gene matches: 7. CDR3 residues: CASSWTGYVDQPQHF. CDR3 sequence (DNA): TGTGCCAGCAGCTGGACAGGGTACGTGGATCAGCCCCAGCATTTT.

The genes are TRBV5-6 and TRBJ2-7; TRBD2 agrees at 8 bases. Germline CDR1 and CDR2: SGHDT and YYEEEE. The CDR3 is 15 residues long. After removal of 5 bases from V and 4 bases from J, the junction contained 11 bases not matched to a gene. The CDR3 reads CASRASGGGEYEQYF. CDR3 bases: TGTGCCAGCAGGGCGTCGGGAGGGGGTGAATACGAGCAGTACTTC.

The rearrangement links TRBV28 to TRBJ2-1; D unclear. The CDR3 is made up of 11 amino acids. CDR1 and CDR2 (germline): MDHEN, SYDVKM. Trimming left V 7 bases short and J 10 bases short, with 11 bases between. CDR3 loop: CASKQYMEQFF. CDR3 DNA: TGTGCCAGCAAGCAATACATGGAGCAGTTCTTC.

CDR3 residues: CASSRGQGDTF. CDR3 DNA: TGTGCCAGCAGCAGAGGACAGGGGGACACCTTC. The chain joins TRBV28 to TRBJ1-2, with 10 bases lining up with TRBD1. The CDR3 length is 11 residues. The V segment lost 6 bases and the J segment 12 bases; nucleotides outside the gene matches: 4. Germline V gives CDR1 MDHEN, CDR2 SYDVKM.

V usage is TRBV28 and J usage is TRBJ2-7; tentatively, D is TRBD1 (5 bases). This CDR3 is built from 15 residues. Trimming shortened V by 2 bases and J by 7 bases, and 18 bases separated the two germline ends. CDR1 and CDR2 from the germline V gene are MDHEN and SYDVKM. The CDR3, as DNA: TGTGCCAGCAGTTTAATACAGGACCCCCCTTATGAGCAGTACTTC. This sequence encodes CASSLIQDPPYEQYF. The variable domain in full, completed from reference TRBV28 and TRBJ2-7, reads DVKVTQSSRYLVKRTGEKVFLECVQDMDHENMFWYRQDPGLGLRLIYFSYDVKMKEKGDIPEGYSVSREKKERFSLILESASTNQTSMYLCASSLIQDPPYEQYFGPGTRLTVT.

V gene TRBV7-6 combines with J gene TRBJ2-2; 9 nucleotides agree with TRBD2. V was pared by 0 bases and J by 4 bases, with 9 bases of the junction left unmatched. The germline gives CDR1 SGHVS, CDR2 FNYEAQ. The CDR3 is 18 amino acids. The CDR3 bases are TGTGCCAGCAGCTTAGCCTTGGTTAGCGGGAGCGGCACCGGGGAGCTGTTTTTT. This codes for CASSLALVSGSGTGELFF.

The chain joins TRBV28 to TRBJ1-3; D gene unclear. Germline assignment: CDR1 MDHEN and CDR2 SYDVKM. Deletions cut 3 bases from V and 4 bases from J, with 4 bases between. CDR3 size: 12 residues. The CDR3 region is CASSLGGNTIYF. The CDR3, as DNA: TGTGCCAGCAGTTTGGGCGGAAACACCATATATTTT.

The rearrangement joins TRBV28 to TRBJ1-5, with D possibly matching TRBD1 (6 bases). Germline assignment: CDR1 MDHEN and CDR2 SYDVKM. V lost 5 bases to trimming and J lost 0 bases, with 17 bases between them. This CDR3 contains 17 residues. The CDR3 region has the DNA TGTGCCAGCAGTCCCCTTAGGGCAGGGGATAGCAATCAGCCCCAGCATTTT. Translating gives CASSPLRAGDSNQPQHF.